One T cell receptor (beta chain) is described in this entry. Its antigen remains unknown. The data stem from a study of cytomegalovirus exposure and HLA in healthy donors. Study background: Tens of millions of unique TCR sequences came from HLA-typed donors in an early release. Findings and caveats of the study: Associated with HLA alleles at 0.05 false discovery rate in a later analysis were around 17,000 TCR beta sequences. Trimming of TCR beta V- and J-genes showed a link, identified in a later analysis, to a missense DCLRE1C variant.

Primers: 60 Vbeta forward and 13 Jbeta reverse. The repertoire was sequenced with immunoSEQ multiplex PCR; TCRdb's copy has only in-frame clones and lacks some. The sample has about 90,000 clones; 70% to 80% are singletons. Input material: PBMCs. This sequence originates from a man aged 25-40 years in good health and CMV-seronegative.

CDR3 sequence: CASSPGRGHGYTF. In nucleotides, the CDR3 is TGTGCCAGCTCACCGGGAAGGGGGCACGGCTACACCTTC. The rearrangement uses TRBV18 and TRBJ1-2, with TRBD1 identical over 7 bases. Germline lookup yields CDR1 KGHSH and CDR2 LQKENI. The CDR3 runs to 13 residues. Losses at the gene ends were 3 bases for V and 8 bases for J; bases not matched to a gene: 6.